The sequence of this T cell receptor (beta chain) was determined in a study of shared clonotypes between healthy human individuals (TCRdb year 2020). For context, the study as a whole: A couple of women and a few men aged 18 to 49 years were included in the cohort. Per donor, three plates each were used for CD4 naive and CD4 memory, two for CD8 naive, and one for CD8 memory. To estimate repertoire size and how much clonotype sharing occurs between individuals, the study deeply sequenced the blood TCR repertoires of five healthy adults. To increase sequencing depth and limit assay-specific biases, different laboratories used diverse techniques to prepare libraries and sequence TCR repertoires. Each donor's leukapheresis produced roughly between about 0.8 and 10 billion PBMCs.

Points on this clone: Which antigen it targets is not known. No much larger clone is present one base from it, and per-base qualities are unavailable. The same CDR3 can be traced to other DNA sequences in this sample.

From its cysteine to its phenylalanine, the CDR3 spans 16 amino acids. CDR3 DNA only is kept here, 48 bases in frame from base 1. CDR1 and CDR2, looked up from the germline V gene, are MNHEY and SVGAGI. Here V drops 0 bases and J drops 2 bases, and the junction holds 7 bases not matched to any gene. CD8 naive samples were obtained by positive selection for CCR7 among CD45RO-negative cells, yielding a CD45RA+CCR7+ population from which TemRA cells were excluded. The donors were healthy, HIV-negative adults with no recently reported acute infections or vaccinations. Every donor was a Caucasian adult living in Nashville, Tennessee, USA. After blood collection by leukapheresis, PBMCs were isolated using Ficoll-Histopaque density gradient centrifugation and then cryopreserved in the vapor phase of liquid nitrogen. Purity and quantity of every magnetically sorted T cell population were checked by analytical flow cytometry. Genomic DNA was isolated from every sorted fraction and measured by UV absorbance on a Nanodrop 2000c.

What the study reported, not specific to this receptor: Compared with non-shared clonotypes, the clonotypes found in all four sorted-subset donors had higher generation probabilities. Only blood was sampled, and tissue TCR repertoires likely differ from those in blood. Estimated clonotype richness was generally larger for naive than for memory subsets. Even with the large sequencing depth, rarefaction of the sorted-subset datasets indicated that sequencing was incomplete. Pairwise subsampling indicated that sequencing depth was expected to affect the degree of clonotype sharing among donors. Sharing across a handful of donors was observed for approximately 5% of naive CD4, less than 4% of naive CD8, 2% to 2.5% of memory CD4, and about 0.38% of memory CD8 clonotypes. Because the study included a small number of donors, the genetic and exposure-history diversity represented was limited.

Using the deep immunoSEQ assay, TCR CDR3 regions were amplified from genomic DNA by multiplex PCR. Genomic DNA extracted from each cell subset was distributed evenly over all wells of several immunoSEQ 96-well plates, and each plate served as one replicate. For sorted subsets, approximately 190 ng genomic DNA, equal to tens of thousands of T cell genomes, was loaded into each replicate PCR. Purified libraries were quantified with a Qubit 3.0 fluorometer, sized on a Bioanalyzer 2100, and re-quantified with the KAPA Library Quantification kit. Every immunoSEQ 96-well plate was sequenced on a dedicated single-read 150-cycle Illumina NextSeq 550 flow cell. In the paper's pipeline: Because the immunoSEQ output held only junctional sequences and lacked quality scores, the filtering could not match the filtering applied to full-length reads. To assign V/J genes and CDR3, sequences were annotated using PyIR, a Python wrapper for IgBLAST v1.9, with IMGT germline references. Reads were removed for weak V/J assignments (E-value above 1e-6), missing CDR3, stop codons, out-of-frame junctions, or ambiguous translated residues. V3J clonotypes were defined by identical inferred V gene, J gene, and CDR3 amino acid sequence. To compute the percentage overlap between repertoires, the number of shared unique clonotypes was divided by the size of the smaller repertoire. Repertoire richness was assessed with RTK rarefaction, the Chao1 estimator, and Recon v2.1 estimates of unobserved clonotypes. Generation probabilities for all TCRbeta clonotypes obtained by the gDNA method from a few donors were computed using OLGA. Imported from immuneACCESS, the table was reduced by TCRdb to in-frame sequences with V and J called. These copies leave out some clones; in studies compared against another copy, an unresolved V gene accounts for under half, and the cause of the remainder is not known. D and trimming come from the DNA, and the V and J calls and clone size come from that table. This sample is represented by about 1,900,000 clones; approximately 95% of them were singletons. The ten most abundant clones make up more than 0.95% of the sample.

This sequence uses TRBV6-5 and TRBJ2-7; the junction holds 7 bases that match TRBD1. The TCR comes from a man aged 18 to 30 in good health. Sequencing input: naive CD8+ T cells sorted from blood. The cell subset or site label here, explained by the study, means: CD45RA+CCR7+. The bases are TGTGCCAGCAGTTACTCGACGGGACAGAGGACCTACGAGCAGTACTTC. Its amino acids are CASSYSTGQRTYEQYF.